A selection of T cell receptor beta chains follows, all from one sample in a study of T cells in Graves' hyperthyroidism and ophthalmopathy. TCRdb used MiXCR to reprocess the multiplex PCR reads, holding one entry per CDR3 protein. The sample has 600,000 to 650,000 distinct CDR3 sequences, roughly 20% seen once. Sequenced sample: blood. The receptors were sampled from a man aged 25 to 45 with Graves' ophthalmopathy. CDR3s include the opening cysteine and the closing phenylalanine or tryptophan. The order of the fields is clone size, D gene, V gene, CDR3 length, J gene, CDR3 DNA, CDR3 protein. A D gene is named only where the DNA matches it firmly. A clone size is listed for some rows: how often the clone was seen (once, few, many), or a class if it is expanded.

clone size: .; D gene: .; V gene: TRBV2; CDR3 length: 12; J gene: TRBJ1-1; CDR3 DNA: TGTGCCAGCGATCGGGGGGACACTGAAGCTTTCTTT; CDR3 protein: CASDRGDTEAFF
clone size: .; D gene: TRBD1; V gene: TRBV6-1; CDR3 length: 14; J gene: TRBJ2-5; CDR3 DNA: TGTGCCAGCCGATCCCAGGGGGCTGACGAGACCCAGTACTTC; CDR3 protein: CASRSQGADETQYF
clone size: few; D gene: .; V gene: TRBV6-1; CDR3 length: 13; J gene: TRBJ2-7; CDR3 DNA: TGTGCCAGCCGGGGGATACAGGATCCCGAGCAGTACTTC; CDR3 protein: CASRGIQDPEQYF
clone size: .; D gene: TRBD1; V gene: TRBV5-5; CDR3 length: 15; J gene: TRBJ1-1; CDR3 DNA: TGTGCCAGCAGCGAACCGGGACAGGGCGAATGGAAAGCTTTCTTT; CDR3 protein: CASSEPGQGEWKAFF
clone size: few; D gene: .; V gene: TRBV7-2; CDR3 length: 13; J gene: TRBJ2-7; CDR3 DNA: TGTGCCAGCACCCTGGAGACTCTATACGAGCAGTACTTC; CDR3 protein: CASTLETLYEQYF
clone size: few; D gene: .; V gene: TRBV6-1; CDR3 length: 15; J gene: TRBJ1-3; CDR3 DNA: TGTGCCAGCAGTGAACTAGGCGTCTCTGGAAACACCATATATTTT; CDR3 protein: CASSELGVSGNTIYF
clone size: many; D gene: .; V gene: TRBV10-3; CDR3 length: 13; J gene: TRBJ2-7; CDR3 DNA: TGTGCCATCAGTGAGGGACCGCGATACGAGCAGTACTTC; CDR3 protein: CAISEGPRYEQYF
clone size: many; D gene: .; V gene: TRBV12-3/TRBV12-4; CDR3 length: 13; J gene: TRBJ2-1; CDR3 DNA: TGTGCCAGCAGACTAGATACTTGGGGGGAGCAGTTCTTC; CDR3 protein: CASRLDTWGEQFF
clone size: few; D gene: .; V gene: TRBV28; CDR3 length: 11; J gene: TRBJ2-3; CDR3 DNA: TGTGCCAGCACCAAAACAGATACGCAGTATTTT; CDR3 protein: CASTKTDTQYF
clone size: many; D gene: TRBD1; V gene: TRBV28; CDR3 length: 15; J gene: TRBJ1-2; CDR3 DNA: TGTGCCAGCAGTTTGGTCGACAGGGAGGGCTATGGCTACACCTTC; CDR3 protein: CASSLVDREGYGYTF
clone size: few; D gene: TRBD2; V gene: TRBV20-1; CDR3 length: 17; J gene: TRBJ2-1; CDR3 DNA: TGCAGTGTAGAGCATGTAGCGGGAGGGAGCTCCTACAATGAGCAGTTCTTC; CDR3 protein: CSVEHVAGGSSYNEQFF
clone size: .; D gene: .; V gene: TRBV30; CDR3 length: 14; J gene: TRBJ2-1; CDR3 DNA: TGTGCCTGGAGTATAGGGACTGGGAGGAATGAGCAGTTCTTC; CDR3 protein: CAWSIGTGRNEQFF
clone size: .; D gene: .; V gene: TRBV12-3/TRBV12-4; CDR3 length: 15; J gene: TRBJ1-1; CDR3 DNA: TGTGCCAGCAGTCCGATGACAGGAAAGAACACTGAAGCTTTCTTT; CDR3 protein: CASSPMTGKNTEAFF
clone size: .; D gene: TRBD1; V gene: TRBV2; CDR3 length: 15; J gene: TRBJ1-6; CDR3 DNA: TGTGCCAGCAGTGAAATGGGACAGGGGCCGTCACCCCTCCACTTT; CDR3 protein: CASSEMGQGPSPLHF
clone size: many; D gene: .; V gene: TRBV11-2; CDR3 length: 13; J gene: TRBJ1-2; CDR3 DNA: TGTGCCAGCAGCTCCGAAGGGGCAGATGGCTACACCTTC; CDR3 protein: CASSSEGADGYTF
clone size: .; D gene: .; V gene: TRBV28; CDR3 length: 14; J gene: TRBJ2-2; CDR3 DNA: TGTGCCAGCAGTTTAGAGGGTCCACCCGGGGAGCTGTTTTTT; CDR3 protein: CASSLEGPPGELFF
clone size: .; D gene: TRBD1; V gene: TRBV4-3; CDR3 length: 15; J gene: TRBJ1-4; CDR3 DNA: TGCGCCAGCAGCCGACAGGACAGGGACGGTGAAAAACTGTTTTTT; CDR3 protein: CASSRQDRDGEKLFF
clone size: .; D gene: TRBD1; V gene: TRBV28; CDR3 length: 14; J gene: TRBJ2-3; CDR3 DNA: TGTGCCAGCAGTTTAAGGGACAGGACAGATACGCAGTATTTT; CDR3 protein: CASSLRDRTDTQYF
clone size: many; D gene: .; V gene: TRBV3-1; CDR3 length: 13; J gene: TRBJ1-2; CDR3 DNA: TGTGCCAGCAGCCAAGAAGGGACGGGCTACTACACCTTC; CDR3 protein: CASSQEGTGYYTF
clone size: .; D gene: TRBD1; V gene: TRBV6-1; CDR3 length: 15; J gene: TRBJ2-7; CDR3 DNA: TGTGCCAGCAGTGAAGGGACAGGGGGAACCTACGAGCAGTACTTC; CDR3 protein: CASSEGTGGTYEQYF
clone size: .; D gene: TRBD2; V gene: TRBV29-1; CDR3 length: 15; J gene: TRBJ2-3; CDR3 DNA: TGCAGCGTTGAAGGGACTAGCGGGATCGCAGATACGCAGTATTTT; CDR3 protein: CSVEGTSGIADTQYF
clone size: .; D gene: .; V gene: TRBV10-3; CDR3 length: 13; J gene: TRBJ2-5; CDR3 DNA: TGTGCCATCAGCCAAACAGGTCAAGAGACCCAGTACTTC; CDR3 protein: CAISQTGQETQYF
clone size: many; D gene: TRBD1; V gene: TRBV11-2; CDR3 length: 14; J gene: TRBJ1-1; CDR3 DNA: TGTGCCAGCAGCTTCAGGGGGCACGACACTGAAGCTTTCTTT; CDR3 protein: CASSFRGHDTEAFF
clone size: .; D gene: .; V gene: TRBV5-8; CDR3 length: 15; J gene: TRBJ1-1; CDR3 DNA: TGTGCCAGCAGGTCGAGACAGAGACAGAACACTGAAGCTTTCTTT; CDR3 protein: CASRSRQRQNTEAFF
clone size: few; D gene: TRBD1; V gene: TRBV5-6; CDR3 length: 12; J gene: TRBJ1-5; CDR3 DNA: TGTGCCAGCGCGGACAGGGAACAGCCCCAGCATTTT; CDR3 protein: CASADREQPQHF
clone size: many; D gene: TRBD1; V gene: TRBV5-1; CDR3 length: 14; J gene: TRBJ1-2; CDR3 DNA: TGCGCCAGCAGCGGCGGGACAGGGCTCTATGGCTACACCTTC; CDR3 protein: CASSGGTGLYGYTF
clone size: .; D gene: .; V gene: TRBV2; CDR3 length: 16; J gene: TRBJ1-6; CDR3 DNA: TGTGCCAGCTCCCCCCTACCGAGCTCCTATAATTCACCCCTCCACTTT; CDR3 protein: CASSPLPSSYNSPLHF
clone size: .; D gene: .; V gene: TRBV9; CDR3 length: 15; J gene: TRBJ2-7; CDR3 DNA: TGTGCCAGCAGCGTATTGCCTAGCCCTTACTACGAGCAGTACTTC; CDR3 protein: CASSVLPSPYYEQYF
clone size: .; D gene: .; V gene: TRBV30; CDR3 length: 17; J gene: TRBJ1-1; CDR3 DNA: TGTGCCTGGGGCGGGGCTGACAGGTTCATTCGGGACACTGAAGCTTTCTTT; CDR3 protein: CAWGGADRFIRDTEAFF
clone size: many; D gene: .; V gene: TRBV3-1; CDR3 length: 14; J gene: TRBJ2-1; CDR3 DNA: TGTGCCAGCAGCCAGGGACACCCTCAACATGAGCAGTTCTTC; CDR3 protein: CASSQGHPQHEQFF
clone size: .; D gene: .; V gene: TRBV19; CDR3 length: 17; J gene: TRBJ1-5; CDR3 DNA: TGTGCCAGTAGTATAGGCCTCACAGGTCCCCTCAATCAGCCCCAGCATTTT; CDR3 protein: CASSIGLTGPLNQPQHF
clone size: .; D gene: .; V gene: TRBV20-1; CDR3 length: 12; J gene: TRBJ2-7; CDR3 DNA: TGCAGTGCTAGAGTGATGTCCTACGAGCAGTACTTC; CDR3 protein: CSARVMSYEQYF
clone size: .; D gene: .; V gene: TRBV20-1; CDR3 length: 17; J gene: TRBJ2-6; CDR3 DNA: TGCAGTGCTGCCACCGGGACACGGTCCTCTGGGGCCAACGTCCTGACTTTC; CDR3 protein: CSAATGTRSSGANVLTF
clone size: .; D gene: .; V gene: TRBV20-1; CDR3 length: 11; J gene: TRBJ2-7; CDR3 DNA: TGCAGTGCTAGAGATCATTACGAGCAGTACTTC; CDR3 protein: CSARDHYEQYF
clone size: .; D gene: TRBD1; V gene: TRBV6-5; CDR3 length: 16; J gene: TRBJ2-7; CDR3 DNA: TGTGCCAGCAGTTACTCGACGACAGGGGCCTCCTACGAGCAGTACTTC; CDR3 protein: CASSYSTTGASYEQYF
clone size: once; D gene: .; V gene: TRBV11-2; CDR3 length: 16; J gene: TRBJ1-5; CDR3 DNA: TGTGCCAGCAGCTTAGTTCAGAGGATCTCAAACCAGCCCCAGCATTTT; CDR3 protein: CASSLVQRISNQPQHF
clone size: many; D gene: .; V gene: TRBV20-1; CDR3 length: 19; J gene: TRBJ2-7; CDR3 DNA: TGCAGTGCTAGAACGTCTCCTATACGAGGGGCTCCTAGCTCCTACGAGCAGTACTTC; CDR3 protein: CSARTSPIRGAPSSYEQYF
clone size: few; D gene: .; V gene: TRBV18; CDR3 length: 13; J gene: TRBJ2-5; CDR3 DNA: TGTGCCAGCTCACCAGATATCCTAGGGACCCAGTACTTC; CDR3 protein: CASSPDILGTQYF
clone size: few; D gene: TRBD1; V gene: TRBV19; CDR3 length: 15; J gene: TRBJ1-2; CDR3 DNA: TGTGCCAGTAGTGCCAAGTCCAGGACAGGGGCCGGCTACACCTTC; CDR3 protein: CASSAKSRTGAGYTF
clone size: many; D gene: TRBD1; V gene: TRBV12-3/TRBV12-4; CDR3 length: 14; J gene: TRBJ1-2; CDR3 DNA: TGTGCCAGCAGCATCAACAGGGGAACCTATGGCTACACCTTC; CDR3 protein: CASSINRGTYGYTF
clone size: .; D gene: .; V gene: TRBV15; CDR3 length: 15; J gene: TRBJ1-4; CDR3 DNA: TGTGCCACCAGCAGAGATTACAGTTATGGGGAAAAACTGTTTTTT; CDR3 protein: CATSRDYSYGEKLFF
clone size: many; D gene: .; V gene: TRBV20-1; CDR3 length: 14; J gene: TRBJ2-3; CDR3 DNA: TGCAGTGCTAGAGAAAGTGGCGGTGCAGATACGCAGTATTTT; CDR3 protein: CSARESGGADTQYF
clone size: few; D gene: TRBD2; V gene: TRBV30; CDR3 length: 16; J gene: TRBJ2-5; CDR3 DNA: TGTGCCTGGAGTGTACCCGGGACTAGCGGGAGAGAGACCCAGTACTTC; CDR3 protein: CAWSVPGTSGRETQYF
clone size: many; D gene: .; V gene: TRBV3-1; CDR3 length: 16; J gene: TRBJ1-2; CDR3 DNA: TGTGCCAGCAGCCTATATTCGGGCGCCGACAACTATGGCTACACCTTC; CDR3 protein: CASSLYSGADNYGYTF
clone size: .; D gene: .; V gene: TRBV4-1; CDR3 length: 16; J gene: TRBJ1-5; CDR3 DNA: TGCGCCAGCAGCCAAGAGGGACTTCAGGGCAATCAGCCCCAGCATTTT; CDR3 protein: CASSQEGLQGNQPQHF
clone size: many; D gene: .; V gene: TRBV12-3/TRBV12-4; CDR3 length: 13; J gene: TRBJ1-1; CDR3 DNA: TGTGCCAGCCCCGGGACGTCGGGCACTGAAGCTTTCTTT; CDR3 protein: CASPGTSGTEAFF
clone size: .; D gene: .; V gene: TRBV12-5; CDR3 length: 12; J gene: TRBJ2-1; CDR3 DNA: TGTGCTAGTGGTTTGGGGGTGAATGAGCAGTTCTTC; CDR3 protein: CASGLGVNEQFF
clone size: .; D gene: .; V gene: TRBV4-2; CDR3 length: 17; J gene: TRBJ1-1; CDR3 DNA: TGTGCCAGCAGCCAAGATGGCCGTCAGGGAATGAACACTGAAGCTTTCTTT; CDR3 protein: CASSQDGRQGMNTEAFF
clone size: .; D gene: TRBD1; V gene: TRBV6-1; CDR3 length: 15; J gene: TRBJ2-1; CDR3 DNA: TGTGCCAGCAGTCGTCCGGGACAGGGCAAAAATGAGCAGTTCTTC; CDR3 protein: CASSRPGQGKNEQFF
clone size: many; D gene: .; V gene: TRBV5-1; CDR3 length: 12; J gene: TRBJ2-7; CDR3 DNA: TGCGCCAGCAGCTCCTATACTGGTGAGCAGTACTTC; CDR3 protein: CASSSYTGEQYF